This TCR beta chain was sequenced during a study of graft-versus-host responses after intestinal transplantation. Background on the study: Transplants were multivisceral, liver-intestinal, or isolated intestinal. Notes on the study in general: The presence of high graft-versus-host to host-versus-graft clonal ratios in allografts characterized patients with graft-donor T cell macrochimerism. The authors found GvH clones in recipient marrow, some appearing first in ileum or blood.

This CDR3 has 14 residues. With 4 bases removed from V and 2 bases from J, the gap between germline ends came to 12 bases. CDR1 and CDR2 (germline): SGHNT, YYREEE (reference sequence). Sequenced by immunoSEQ multiplex PCR; TCRdb stores in-frame clones only, minus some. Counted here are about 130,000 clones, roughly nine tenths occurring once; the ten biggest clones make up under 0.2%. Details on this clone: Antigen: not known.

The sequences come from unstimulated CD4+ T cells sorted from spleen or lymph node cells, collected before intestinal transplant. This sequence originates from a human donor who received an intestinal transplant. The chain links TRBV5-4 to TRBJ1-2; D remains ambiguous. This CDR3 is CASSPDPGNYGYTF. Here the CDR3 DNA reads TGTGCCAGCAGCCCGGACCCCGGGAACTATGGCTACACCTTC.